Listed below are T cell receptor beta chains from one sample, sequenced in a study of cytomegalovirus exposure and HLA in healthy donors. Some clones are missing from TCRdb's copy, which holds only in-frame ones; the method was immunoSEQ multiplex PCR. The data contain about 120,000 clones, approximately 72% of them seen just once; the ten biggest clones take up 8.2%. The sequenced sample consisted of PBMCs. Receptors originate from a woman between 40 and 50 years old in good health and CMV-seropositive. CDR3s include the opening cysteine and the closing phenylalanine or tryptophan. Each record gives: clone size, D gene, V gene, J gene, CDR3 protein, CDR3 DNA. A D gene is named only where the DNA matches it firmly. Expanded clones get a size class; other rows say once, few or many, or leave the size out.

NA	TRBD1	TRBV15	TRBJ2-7	CATSSSRGQSYEQYF	TGTGCCACCAGCAGTTCCAGGGGGCAAAGCTACGAGCAGTACTTC
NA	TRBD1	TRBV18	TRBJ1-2	CASSLSGGYGYTF	TGTGCCAGCTCACTGTCAGGGGGCTACGGCTACACCTTC
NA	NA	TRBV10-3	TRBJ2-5	CAISESTGGFQETQYF	TGTGCCATCAGTGAGTCGACGGGCGGGTTTCAAGAGACCCAGTACTTC
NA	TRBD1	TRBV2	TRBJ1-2	CASSLQGDGYTF	TGTGCCAGCAGCCTACAGGGGGATGGCTACACCTTC
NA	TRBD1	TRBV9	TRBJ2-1	CASSVADPGQGHPNSYNEQFF	TGTGCCAGCAGCGTAGCCGACCCGGGACAGGGCCACCCCAACTCCTACAATGAGCAGTTCTTC
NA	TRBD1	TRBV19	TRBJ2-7	CASRDRRFPYEQYF	TGTGCCAGTAGGGACAGGAGATTTCCCTACGAGCAGTACTTC
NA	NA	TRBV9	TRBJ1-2	CASSVGREASAYGYTF	TGTGCCAGCAGCGTAGGTCGGGAGGCGTCGGCCTATGGCTACACCTTC
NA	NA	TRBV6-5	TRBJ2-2	CATDSGRSTGELFF	TGTGCCACCGACTCTGGGAGGAGCACCGGGGAGCTGTTTTTT
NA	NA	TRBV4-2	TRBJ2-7	CASSQEDIDSDSYEQYF	TGTGCCAGCAGCCAAGAAGACATTGACAGCGATTCCTACGAGCAGTACTTC
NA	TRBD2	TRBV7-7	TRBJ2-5	CASSPSSGGEETQYF	TGTGCCAGCAGCCCCAGCAGCGGGGGGGAAGAGACCCAGTACTTC
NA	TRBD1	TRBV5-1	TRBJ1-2	CASSPGDRGPYGYTF	TGCGCCAGCAGCCCAGGGGACAGGGGACCTTATGGCTACACCTTC
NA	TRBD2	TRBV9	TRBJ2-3	CASSVVASAGGVTDTQYF	TGTGCCAGCAGCGTAGTAGCTTCCGCGGGGGGAGTCACAGATACGCAGTATTTT
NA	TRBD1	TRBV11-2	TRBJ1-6	CASSPLTGGIYNSPLHF	TGTGCCAGCAGCCCCTTGACAGGGGGCATCTATAATTCACCCCTCCACTTT
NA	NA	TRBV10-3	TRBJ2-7	CAISESQNEQYF	TGTGCCATCAGTGAGTCACAGAACGAGCAGTACTTC
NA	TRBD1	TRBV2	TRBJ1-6	CASSGGQGSFSDSPLHF	TGTGCCAGCAGTGGGGGACAGGGCTCCTTCTCGGATTCACCCCTCCACTTT
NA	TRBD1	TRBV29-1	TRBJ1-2	CSVRDRENYGYTF	TGCAGCGTTAGGGACAGGGAAAACTATGGCTACACCTTC
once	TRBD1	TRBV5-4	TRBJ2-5	CASSSGTAKQETQYF	TGTGCCAGCAGCTCTGGGACAGCAAAGCAAGAGACCCAGTACTTC
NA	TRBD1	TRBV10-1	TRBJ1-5	CASSQSGTGGFYSNQPQHF	TGCGCCAGCAGTCAATCCGGGACAGGGGGGTTCTATAGCAATCAGCCCCAGCATTTT
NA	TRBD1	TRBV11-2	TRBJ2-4	CASSLVEDRGSYF	TGTGCCAGCAGCTTAGTAGAGGACAGGGGGTCATACTTC
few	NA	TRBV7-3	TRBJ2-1	CASSRTEERNEQFF	TGTGCCAGCAGCCGCACGGAGGAAAGAAATGAGCAGTTCTTC
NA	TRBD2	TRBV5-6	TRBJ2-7	CASSPGGPYEQYF	TGTGCCAGCAGCCCGGGGGGGCCCTACGAGCAGTACTTC
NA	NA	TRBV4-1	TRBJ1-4	CASSNLPQPPGVNKERLFF	TGCGCCAGCAGTAATCTACCCCAGCCCCCGGGGGTAAATAAAGAAAGACTGTTTTTT
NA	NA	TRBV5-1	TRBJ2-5	CASSQGQHVLQETQYF	TGCGCCAGCAGCCAAGGACAGCATGTCCTCCAAGAGACCCAGTACTTC
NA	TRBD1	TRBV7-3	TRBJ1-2	CASSLTGTGSRYTF	TGTGCCAGCAGCTTAACCGGGACAGGGAGTCGCTACACCTTC
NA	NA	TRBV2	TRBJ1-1	CASSLGGNTEAFF	TGTGCCAGCAGTCTGGGGGGGAATACTGAAGCTTTCTTT
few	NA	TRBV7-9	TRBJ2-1	CASSPEASGEQFF	TGTGCCAGCAGCCCAGAGGCTTCAGGGGAGCAGTTCTTC
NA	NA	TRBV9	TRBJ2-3	CASSVDGIRDTQYF	TGTGCCAGCAGCGTAGATGGTATTAGAGATACGCAGTATTTT
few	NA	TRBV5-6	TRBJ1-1	CASSLGRGTEAFF	TGTGCCAGCAGCTTGGGGCGAGGCACTGAAGCTTTCTTT
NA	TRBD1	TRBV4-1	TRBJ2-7	CASSPFPGQGTLAYKQYF	TGCGCCAGCAGCCCCTTCCCGGGACAGGGGACCCTAGCGTACAAGCAGTACTTC
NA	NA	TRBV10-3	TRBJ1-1	CAISESRTERNTEAFF	TGTGCCATCAGTGAGTCTCGGACAGAAAGGAACACTGAAGCTTTCTTT
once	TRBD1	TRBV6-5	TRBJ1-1	CASSDEGAQDTEAFF	TGTGCCAGCAGCGACGAGGGGGCGCAGGACACTGAAGCTTTCTTT
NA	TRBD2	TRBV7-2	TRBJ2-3	CASSLMGGGGTDTQYF	TGTGCCAGCAGCTTAATGGGGGGGGGTGGCACAGATACGCAGTATTTT
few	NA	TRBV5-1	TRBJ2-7	CASSLSGFHEQYF	TGCGCCAGCAGCTTGTCAGGGTTCCACGAGCAGTACTTC
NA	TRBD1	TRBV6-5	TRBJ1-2	CASREGGQGKNGYTF	TGTGCCAGCAGAGAGGGGGGACAGGGGAAGAACGGCTACACCTTC
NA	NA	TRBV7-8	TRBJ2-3	CASSPKGSSSSTDTQYF	TGTGCCAGCAGCCCCAAAGGTAGCAGCTCTAGCACAGATACGCAGTATTTT
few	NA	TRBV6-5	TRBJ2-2	CASGRGGTGELFF	TGTGCCAGCGGCAGGGGAGGGACCGGGGAGCTGTTTTTT
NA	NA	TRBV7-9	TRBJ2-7	CASSLGFGEEDEQYF	TGTGCCAGCAGCTTAGGTTTTGGGGAGGAAGACGAGCAGTACTTC
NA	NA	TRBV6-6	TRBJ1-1	CASSPSDTKNTEAFF	TGTGCCAGCAGTCCCTCGGACACCAAGAACACTGAAGCTTTCTTT
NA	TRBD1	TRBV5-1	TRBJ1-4	CASSQDRVATNEKLFF	TGCGCCAGCAGCCAGGACAGGGTAGCAACTAATGAAAAACTGTTTTTT
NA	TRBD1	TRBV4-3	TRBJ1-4	CASSQDYQGASEKLFF	TGCGCCAGCAGCCAAGATTACCAGGGGGCAAGTGAAAAACTGTTTTTT